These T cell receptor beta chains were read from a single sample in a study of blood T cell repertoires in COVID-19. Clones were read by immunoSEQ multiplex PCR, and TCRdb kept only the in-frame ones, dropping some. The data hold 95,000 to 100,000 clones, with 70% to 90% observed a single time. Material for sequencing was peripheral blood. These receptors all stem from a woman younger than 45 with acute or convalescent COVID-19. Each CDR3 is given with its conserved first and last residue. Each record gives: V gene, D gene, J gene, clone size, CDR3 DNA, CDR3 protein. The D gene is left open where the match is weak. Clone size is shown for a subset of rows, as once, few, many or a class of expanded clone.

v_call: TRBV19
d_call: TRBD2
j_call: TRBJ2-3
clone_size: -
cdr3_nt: TGTGCCTCCTCTAGCGGGGGAGGGACAGATACGCAGTATTTT
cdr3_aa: CASSSGGGTDTQYF

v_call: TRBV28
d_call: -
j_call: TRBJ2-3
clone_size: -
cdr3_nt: TGTGCCAGCAGTTTGGTCGGGGGATCAGATACGCAGTATTTT
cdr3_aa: CASSLVGGSDTQYF

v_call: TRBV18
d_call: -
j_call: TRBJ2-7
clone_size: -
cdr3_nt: TGTGCCAGCTCTCTACAGGGATTAATGTCCTACGAGCAGTACTTC
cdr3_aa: CASSLQGLMSYEQYF

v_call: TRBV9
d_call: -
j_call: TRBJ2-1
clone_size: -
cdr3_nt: TGTGCCAGCAGCGTAGCGGGGGGCAGGGGTGAGCAGTTCTTC
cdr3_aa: CASSVAGGRGEQFF

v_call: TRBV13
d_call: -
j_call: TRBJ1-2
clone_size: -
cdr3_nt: TGTGCCAGCAGCTTAGAAGGGGCAGCTAACTATGGCTACACCTTC
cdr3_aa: CASSLEGAANYGYTF

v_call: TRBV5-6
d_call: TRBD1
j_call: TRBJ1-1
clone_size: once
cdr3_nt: TGTGCCAGCAGCAAATATCTTATACAGGGGGCGGCAGGGAACACTGAAGCTTTCTTT
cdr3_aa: CASSKYLIQGAAGNTEAFF

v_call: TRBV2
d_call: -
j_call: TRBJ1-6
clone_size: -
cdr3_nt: TGTGCCAGCAGTGAAGTCGTAAATTCACCCCTCCACTTT
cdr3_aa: CASSEVVNSPLHF

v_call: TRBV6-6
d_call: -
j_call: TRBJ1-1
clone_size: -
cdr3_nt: TGTGCCACCAGGGGAGTTGCTGAAGCTTTCTTT
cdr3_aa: CATRGVAEAFF

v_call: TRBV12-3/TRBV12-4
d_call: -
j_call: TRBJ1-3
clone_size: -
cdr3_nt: TGTGCCAGCAGGTTCGTGGGAGACACCATATATTTT
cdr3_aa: CASRFVGDTIYF

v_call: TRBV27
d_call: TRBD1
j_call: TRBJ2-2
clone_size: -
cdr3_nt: TGTGCCAGCAGCCCTAGGGGGCAGTTGAACACCGGGGAGCTGTTTTTT
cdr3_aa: CASSPRGQLNTGELFF

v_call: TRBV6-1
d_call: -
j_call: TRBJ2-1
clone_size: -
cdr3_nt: TGTGCCAGCAGTGTGGGGGGAGGGGGGCCCAGGAACAATGAGCAGTTCTTC
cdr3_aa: CASSVGGGGPRNNEQFF

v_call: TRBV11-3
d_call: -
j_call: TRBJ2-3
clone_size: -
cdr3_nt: TGTGCCAGCAGCCCAGGGCCCTTGGCCCCAGATACGCAGTATTTT
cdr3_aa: CASSPGPLAPDTQYF

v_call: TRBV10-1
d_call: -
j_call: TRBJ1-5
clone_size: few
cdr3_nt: TGCGCCAGCAGTCCGGACTCCAATCAGCCCCAGCATTTT
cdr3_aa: CASSPDSNQPQHF

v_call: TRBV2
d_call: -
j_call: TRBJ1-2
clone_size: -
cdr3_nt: TGTGCCAGCTCGGTGACCAGGAGGGACTATGGCTACACCTTC
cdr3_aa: CASSVTRRDYGYTF

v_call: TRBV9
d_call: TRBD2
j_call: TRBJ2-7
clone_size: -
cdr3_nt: TGTGCCAGCAGCCCACAAACGGGGGGGAACCTATACGAGCAGTACTTC
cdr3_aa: CASSPQTGGNLYEQYF

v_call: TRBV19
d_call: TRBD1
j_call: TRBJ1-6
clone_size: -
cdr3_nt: TGTGCCACCTCGGGACAGGGTGACTCACCCCTCCACTTT
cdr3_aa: CATSGQGDSPLHF

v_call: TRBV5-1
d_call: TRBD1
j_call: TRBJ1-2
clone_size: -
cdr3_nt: TGCGCCAGCAGCGTTGACAGGGCTTATGGCTACACCTTC
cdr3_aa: CASSVDRAYGYTF

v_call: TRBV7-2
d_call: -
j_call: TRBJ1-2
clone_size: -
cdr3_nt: TGTGCCAGCAGCTTAAAGGGGTACACCGACTATGGCTACACCTTC
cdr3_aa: CASSLKGYTDYGYTF

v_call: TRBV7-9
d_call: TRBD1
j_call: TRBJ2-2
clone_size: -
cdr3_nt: TGTGCCAGCAGCAAACCGACAGGGCCGGGCACCGGGGAGCTGTTTTTT
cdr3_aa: CASSKPTGPGTGELFF

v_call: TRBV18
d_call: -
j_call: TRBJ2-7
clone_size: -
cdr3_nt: TGTGCCAGCTCACCGAACTCGGGACCCCTCGGAGGGGAGCAGTACTTC
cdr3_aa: CASSPNSGPLGGEQYF

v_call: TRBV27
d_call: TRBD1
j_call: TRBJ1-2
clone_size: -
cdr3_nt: TGTGCCAGCACGAGGGCAGGGGGCGCGAACTATGGCTACACCTTC
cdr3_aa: CASTRAGGANYGYTF

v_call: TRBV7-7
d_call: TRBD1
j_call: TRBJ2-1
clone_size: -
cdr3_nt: TGTGCCAGCAGTCTAGACAGGGGGAATGAGCAGTTCTTC
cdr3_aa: CASSLDRGNEQFF

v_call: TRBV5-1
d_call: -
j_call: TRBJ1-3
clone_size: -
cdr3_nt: TGCGCCAGCAGCCTGGACAGAGGGAGCTCTGGAAACACCATATATTTT
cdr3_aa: CASSLDRGSSGNTIYF

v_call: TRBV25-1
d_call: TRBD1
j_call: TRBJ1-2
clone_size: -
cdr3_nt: TGTGCCAGCAGTACGACAGGGAAAGACTATGGCTACACCTTC
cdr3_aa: CASSTTGKDYGYTF

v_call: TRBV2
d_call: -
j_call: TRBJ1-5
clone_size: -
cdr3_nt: TGTGCCAGCAGTGGGGGGGGATATCAGCCCCAGCATTTT
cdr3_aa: CASSGGGYQPQHF

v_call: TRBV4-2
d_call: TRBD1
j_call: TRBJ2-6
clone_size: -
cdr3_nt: TGTGCCAGCAGCCCGACAGGGGGCGCGTCTGGGGCCAACGTCCTGACTTTC
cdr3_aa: CASSPTGGASGANVLTF

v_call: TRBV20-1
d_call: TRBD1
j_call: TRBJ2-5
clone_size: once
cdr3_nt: TGCAGTGCTAGTGGACAGGGGTTGACCCAGTACTTC
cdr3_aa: CSASGQGLTQYF

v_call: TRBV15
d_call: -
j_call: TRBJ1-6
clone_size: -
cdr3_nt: TGTGCCACCAGCGGGTTACAGGTCTATAATTCACCCCTCCACTTT
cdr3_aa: CATSGLQVYNSPLHF

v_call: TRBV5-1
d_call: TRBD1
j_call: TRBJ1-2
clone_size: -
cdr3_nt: TGCGCCAGCAGAGAAGTACAGGGGTCTGGCTATGGCTACACCTTC
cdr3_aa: CASREVQGSGYGYTF

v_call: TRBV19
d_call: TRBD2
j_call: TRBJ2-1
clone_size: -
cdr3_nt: TGTGCCAGTAGCCCCGGGGGGTCCAATGAGCAGTTCTTC
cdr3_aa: CASSPGGSNEQFF

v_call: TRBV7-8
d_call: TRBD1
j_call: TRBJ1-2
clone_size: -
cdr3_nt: TGTGCCAGCAGCGAAGGGAGACAGGGGACCCCTTTAAACTATGGCTACACCTTC
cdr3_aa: CASSEGRQGTPLNYGYTF

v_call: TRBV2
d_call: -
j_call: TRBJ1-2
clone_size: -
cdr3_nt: TGTGCCAGCAGGGAAAGGGGTGCTCCTTTATATGGCTACACCTTC
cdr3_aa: CASRERGAPLYGYTF

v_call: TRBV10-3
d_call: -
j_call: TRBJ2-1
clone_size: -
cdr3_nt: TGTGCCATCTCATTCCGTCTTGTCGGGGGGCATGAGCAGTTCTTC
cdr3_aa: CAISFRLVGGHEQFF

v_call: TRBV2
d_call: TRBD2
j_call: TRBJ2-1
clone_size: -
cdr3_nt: TGTGCCAGCAGTGAGAGCGGGGGTCCTCTCGATGAGCAGTTCTTC
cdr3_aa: CASSESGGPLDEQFF

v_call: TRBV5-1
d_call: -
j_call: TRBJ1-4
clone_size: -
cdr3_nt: TGCGCCAGCAGTCGGTCCGCAACTAATGAAAAACTGTTTTTT
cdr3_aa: CASSRSATNEKLFF

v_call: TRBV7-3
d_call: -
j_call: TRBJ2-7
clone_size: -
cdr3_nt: TGTGCCAGCAGCTGGGGCGGTGCGGGGTTCGAGCAGTACTTC
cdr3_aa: CASSWGGAGFEQYF

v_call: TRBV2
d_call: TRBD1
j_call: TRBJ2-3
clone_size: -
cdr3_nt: TGTGCCAGCATCCAGCAGGGGGCTCGGGCAGATACGCAGTATTTT
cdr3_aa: CASIQQGARADTQYF

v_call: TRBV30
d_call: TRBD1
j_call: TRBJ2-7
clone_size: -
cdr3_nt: TGTGCCTGGAGTTTCGGGACAGGGGTCTCCTACGAGCAGTACTTC
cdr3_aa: CAWSFGTGVSYEQYF

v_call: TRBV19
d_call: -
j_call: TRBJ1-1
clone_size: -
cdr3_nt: TGTGCCAGTAGCGAGGGGGGGTTATCACAGAACACTGAAGCTTTCTTT
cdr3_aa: CASSEGGLSQNTEAFF